This T cell receptor (beta chain) was recorded in a study of T cell responses to AZD1222 COVID-19 vaccine. Broader study findings: Nearly half of unique spike-specific TCRs reportedly avoided B.1.351 and B.1.1.7 mutated regions. Spike-specific TCR depth and breadth grew after two AZD1222 doses. None of the repertoires were sampled until the peak T cell response had passed. White British ancestry dominated among donors, who included more females, and clonal diversity was possibly underestimated.

This clone occurred a few times. Its cognate antigen is unknown. Method: immunoSEQ multiplex PCR; TCRdb's copy keeps in-frame clones and lacks some. The sample lists about 160,000 clones, 92% occurring once. This receptor was taken from an adult who received the AZD1222 COVID-19 vaccine. Sequenced material: peripheral blood, taken 28 days after the second AZD1222 dose.

The CDR3 region is CASSPRTGEGYTF. CDR3 DNA: TGTGCCAGCAGCCCGCGGACAGGGGAAGGCTACACCTTC. V and J are TRBV7-2 and TRBJ1-2, with 9 bases identical to TRBD1. CDR3 length equals 13 residues. CDR1 and CDR2 from the germline V gene are SGHTA and FQGNSA. V was pared by 5 bases and J by 8 bases, with 6 bases of the junction left unmatched.